This paragraph covers one TCR beta chain sequence. Which antigen it targets is not known. No much larger clone exists at a distance of one base, and base qualities are not known. The library was made by 5' RACE. TCRdb names Illumina HiSeq 2500 as the instrument used. A second roughly 7 to 11 cycle PCR used a sample-barcoded 5' primer and a J-beta primer mix. Each TCR beta cDNA molecule received a unique molecular identifier from a template-switch 5' adaptor carrying 12 random nucleotides. At least 2.5 million CDR3-containing paired-end reads were obtained from each sample. First-strand cDNA synthesis was performed from all RNA using the Mint cDNA synthesis kit, with priming by a TRBC-specific oligonucleotide. After uracil-DNA glycosylase treatment, a first 18-cycle PCR used universal primers M1SS and BC2_uni_R on all cDNA. In the source study's methods: For normalization, 1 million high-quality reads, each with a distinct molecular identifier, were randomly selected from each sample. Instead of being binned into consensus sequences, reads that shared molecular identifiers were thrown out. MiTCR, with a Q25 quality threshold and the strictest error-elimination algorithm, was used for CDR3 identification, clonotype clustering and error correction. Lower-bound total TCR beta diversity was estimated with a nonparametric unseen species model using Euler transformation. TCRdb reprocessing: public reads trimmed at Q25 with fastp, clones called with MiXCR, in-frame beta chains kept. Every CDR3 protein is listed once, alongside the most common genes and DNA of its rows. The V and J calls follow TCRdb's processing rather than the paper's. This sample has under 1,000,000 distinct CDR3 sequences in its table, and 46% of those were observed once. The ten largest make up 15% to 20% of the sample.

The sample belongs to a study of blood T cells in healthy people across ages (dated by TCRdb to 2013 to 2016). For the study in its entirety: In model experiments, roughly one uniquely barcoded TCR beta cDNA molecule per two T cells was captured by template switching. The donors were split into four age groups: young (average approximately 16 years), middle-aged (39), aged (more than 55) and long-lived (over 75). To avoid experimental bias, donors of different ages were spread randomly across the sequencing lanes. The study measured age-related changes in TCR beta repertoire diversity using deep sequencing normalized with unique cDNA molecular identifiers. The study analyzed two additional independent replicas of 1 million unique cDNA reads from the same blood draw for two donors, one aged 18 to 30 and one aged 80 or older. What the study reported, not specific to this receptor: There was a strong correlation between observed TCR beta diversity and the percentage of naive T cells measured by flow cytometry. Bulk unsorted PBMC profiling prevented conclusive comparison of naive and antigen-experienced compartments. The CMV infection status of donors was not known, potentially confounding age-related changes in expanded clonotypes. Compared with the aged group, the long-lived group had more naive CD4+ T cells, fewer expanded clones and increased TCR diversity, suggesting age selection. As age increased, observed TCR beta diversity per million T cells dropped in a roughly linear way, and a significant reduction was already evident by age 40. Estimates of total diversity based on one million sequenced T cells were regarded as lower bounds and as underestimates.

Including cysteine and phenylalanine, the CDR3 has 15 amino acids. The read is trimmed to its CDR3 DNA, 45 bases read in frame from base 1. The approximately 40 donors, aged about 6 to 95 years, were systemically healthy Caucasian individuals from Russia. Around 10 milliliters of peripheral blood were drawn from each donor into EDTA-treated Vacutainer tubes. Ficoll-Paque density-gradient centrifugation was used to isolate PBMCs, with at least 6.5 million per sample. Total RNA was extracted from PBMCs with Trizol reagent, with at least 5.5 micrograms obtained per sample. For every donor, flow cytometry on a PBMC aliquot measured the percentage of naive CD45RAhigh/CD27high T cells.

The source is a man older than 75 in good health. Input material: blood. The rearranged segments are TRBV21-1 and TRBJ1-2; the listed D gene, TRBD1, was not tested against the DNA. TRBV21-1 is a pseudogene. Here is the DNA: TGTGCCAGCAGCAGACCCGGGACAAAAAACTATGGCTACACCTTC. This translates into CASSRPGTKNYGYTF.